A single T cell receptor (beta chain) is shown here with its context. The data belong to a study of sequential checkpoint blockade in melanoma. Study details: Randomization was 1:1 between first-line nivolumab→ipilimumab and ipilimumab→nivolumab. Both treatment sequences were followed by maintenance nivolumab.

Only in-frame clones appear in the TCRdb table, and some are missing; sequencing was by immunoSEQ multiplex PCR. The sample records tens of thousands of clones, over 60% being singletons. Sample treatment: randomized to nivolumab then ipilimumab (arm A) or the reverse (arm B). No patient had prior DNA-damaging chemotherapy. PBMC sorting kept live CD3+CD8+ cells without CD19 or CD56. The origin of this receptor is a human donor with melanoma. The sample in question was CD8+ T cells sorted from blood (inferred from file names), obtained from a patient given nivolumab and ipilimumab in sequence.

The CDR3 DNA is TGTGCCAGCAGTGAATCGGACACCGGGGAGCTGTTTTTT. Amino acids: CASSESDTGELFF. This chain connects TRBV25-1 to TRBJ2-2, with no clear D. V lost 1 base to trimming and J lost 3 bases, with 3 bases between them. Germline CDR1 reads MGHDK; CDR2 reads SYGVNS. The CDR3 has 13 residues.